This record looks at one TCR beta chain sequence and its context. This record comes from a study of blood T cell repertoires in COVID-19. Across the study: Acute and convalescent COVID-19 specimens originated in the United States, Italy and Spain. Nucleic acid was either cDNA or gDNA, and it came from T cells, B-cell-depleted T cells, or PBMCs.

Trimming stripped 8 bases from V and 4 bases from J, with 15 bases between. The V gene's germline CDR1 is MNHEY and CDR2 SVGAGI. There are 14 residues in the CDR3. In the study's own analysis: Estimation of nucleated cell counts relied on the amplification of reference gene primers. TCRdb keeps only in-frame clones here, not all; method: immunoSEQ multiplex PCR. V and J calls and clone size are those listed in that table; D and trimming were worked out from the DNA. The table has approximately 190,000 clones, roughly 84% seen once. Sequencing was performed on peripheral blood. This chain uses TRBV6-5 with TRBJ1-3; a possible D gene is TRBD1 (5 bases). This TCR derives from a human donor in a cohort sampled during active COVID-19. The CDR3 loop reads CASGAGQGGNTIYF. In nucleotides, the CDR3 is TGTGCCAGCGGGGCAGGCCAGGGCGGAAACACCATATATTTT.